These 32 T cell receptor beta chains originate from one sample sequenced in a study of T-cell reconstitution after alpha-beta-depleted transplantation in children. Molecular barcoding with unique molecular identifiers was used for the TCRbeta library. TCRdb reprocessed the PCR reads with MiXCR, giving one entry per CDR3 protein. The table records 450,000 to 700,000 distinct CDR3 sequences, 20% to 30% of them present only once. The material sequenced was PBMCs, taken before TCRalphabeta/CD19-depleted stem cell transplant. The receptor set was obtained from a boy under two years old with Wiskott-Aldrich syndrome, due to receive a stem cell transplant.

This clonotype was detected only a few times. The chain uses TRBV12-5 and TRBJ2-1; unclear D gene. The CDR3 contains 11 residues. Germline V gene sequence: CDR1 LGHNT, CDR2 FRNRAP. The germline V and J ends were trimmed by 2 bases and 7 bases, with 3 bases remaining between them. The CDR3 spells CASGLYNEQFF. CDR3 sequence (DNA): TGTGCTAGTGGTTTGTATAATGAGCAGTTCTTC.

This clonotype was recorded many times. The V gene is TRBV5-1, the J gene TRBJ2-7; 9 nucleotides line up with TRBD1. The trim removed 0 bases at V and 4 bases at J, leaving 2 bases unmatched. CDR1 and CDR2 from the germline V gene are SGHRS and YFSETQ. The length of the CDR3 is 14 residues. This CDR3 reads CASSLGDREYEQYF. The CDR3 DNA is TGCGCCAGCAGCTTGGGGGACAGGGAATACGAGCAGTACTTC.

This chain connects TRBV25-1 to TRBJ2-3; 9 nucleotides line up with TRBD2. The CDR3 covers 15 residues. J was trimmed by 4 bases and V by 5 bases; bases with no gene match: 7. In germline, CDR1 is MGHDK, CDR2 SYGVNS. Here the CDR3 reads CASSLVGGRADTQYF. DNA of the CDR3: TGTGCCAGCAGTCTGGTTGGCGGGAGGGCAGATACGCAGTATTTT.

The chain joins TRBV5-1 to TRBJ1-3, with unresolved D. V lost 4 bases and J 0 bases, leaving 14 bases between the germline ends. The germline V gene has CDR1 SGHRS and CDR2 YFSETQ. CDR3 size: 16 residues. The CDR3 spells CASSPDVFFSGNTIYF. CDR3 DNA sequence: TGCGCCAGCAGCCCTGACGTATTCTTCTCTGGAAACACCATATATTTT.

This chain joins TRBV5-1 and TRBJ2-3, with 8 bases matching TRBD2. The CDR3 loop spans 12 amino acids. Germline-derived CDR1 and CDR2 are SGHRS and YFSETQ. V was clipped by 2 bases and J by 10 bases; unmatched bases: 3. The DNA for the CDR3 is TGCGCCAGCAGCTTCCAGCGGGAGTCGCAGTATTTT. Its translation is CASSFQRESQYF.

Only a few counts were recorded for this clonotype. This chain links TRBV20-1 with TRBJ2-7; 11 bases map to TRBD2. The V gene end was trimmed by 2 bases and the J gene end by 6 bases; junction bases not matched to a gene: 3. The CDR3 is made up of 13 amino acids. Germline V CDR1 and CDR2: DFQATT, SNEGSKA (reference sequence). The CDR3 here is CSARKLAGVEQYF. The CDR3 DNA reads as TGCAGTGCTAGAAAACTAGCGGGAGTCGAGCAGTACTTC.

V gene TRBV20-1 combines with J gene TRBJ2-2, with 9 positions matching TRBD2. After removal of 1 base from V and 0 bases from J, the junction contained 9 bases not matched to a gene. The CDR3 runs 18 residues. Germline V gene data show CDR1 as DFQATT and CDR2 as SNEGSKA (reference sequence). CDR3 nucleotides: TGCAGTGCTAGAGGGACTAGCGAAAGGGGCCCGAACACCGGGGAGCTGTTTTTT. Its translation: CSARGTSERGPNTGELFF.

V usage is TRBV12-3 or TRBV12-4 and J usage is TRBJ1-4, with D hard to call. CDR3 length: 13 amino acids. Trimming pared 5 bases from V and 5 bases from J, leaving 9 bases between. The CDR3 nucleotides are TGTGCCAGCAGTCCGTCGACCAATGAAAAACTGTTTTTT. It is translated as CASSPSTNEKLFF.

V is TRBV20-1 and J is TRBJ2-3; tentative D call: TRBD1 (6 bases). From germline, CDR1 is DFQATT and CDR2 SNEGSKA (reference sequence). The length of the CDR3 is 14 residues. V dropped 6 bases and J dropped 2 bases, with 15 bases sitting between them. The CDR3 DNA is TGCAGTGCGCCCGACAGACAGGCCACAGATACGCAGTATTTT. Translation gives CSAPDRQATDTQYF.

This clonotype appeared a few times. The rearrangement uses TRBV29-1 and TRBJ2-3; D tentatively reads TRBD1 or TRBD2 (5 bases each). This CDR3 has 15 residues. The germline V gene encodes CDR1 SQVTM and CDR2 ANQGSEA. Trimming took off 6 bases at V and 5 bases at J, with 21 bases between the two ends. CDR3 sequence reads: CSVLTFEGLVDTQYF. CDR3 sequence (DNA): TGCAGCGTCCTAACCTTCGAGGGGCTTGTAGATACGCAGTATTTT.

This clonotype has just a few counts. The V call is TRBV12-3 or TRBV12-4, the J call TRBJ1-1, with 8 bases identical to TRBD1. This CDR3 contains 16 residues. Trimming at V came to 5 bases and at J to 6 bases, leaving 14 bases not matched to a gene. In nucleotides, the CDR3 is TGTGCCAGCAGTCCGCAGGGGGCGGGGATGGGGTCTGAAGCTTTCTTT. Translation: CASSPQGAGMGSEAFF.

CDR3 sequence: CASSLGAGTGNYKSPLHF. For the CDR3, the DNA is TGTGCCAGCAGCCTCGGGGCAGGGACAGGGAACTACAAATCACCCCTCCACTTT. The V gene is TRBV3-1, the J gene TRBJ1-6; TRBD1 matches 9 bases. CDR1 is LGHDT and CDR2 is YNNKEL in the germline V gene (reference sequence). The CDR3 covers 18 residues. Trimming took 4 bases from V and 10 from J; bases not matched to a gene: 17.

This rearrangement joins TRBV27 to TRBJ1-6; the match to TRBD1 covers 7 bases. Germline CDR1 MNHEY, CDR2 SMNVEV (reference sequence). CDR3 length: 14 amino acids. Trimming took 8 bases from V and 9 from J; bases not matched to a gene: 10. CDR3 region: CASGPNRGSSPLHF. In DNA, the CDR3 is TGTGCCAGCGGTCCGAACAGGGGTAGTTCACCCCTCCACTTT.

This chain links TRBV19 with TRBJ2-1; 9 nucleotides agree with TRBD2. Trimming took 6 bases from V and 7 from J; bases not matched to a gene: 10. CDR1 and CDR2 from the germline V gene are LNHDA and SQIVND (reference sequence). The CDR3 covers 15 residues. The CDR3 protein is CASSTGTSHSNEQFF. The CDR3 nucleotides read TGTGCCAGTAGCACCGGGACTAGCCATTCTAATGAGCAGTTCTTC. The full variable domain, its missing parts supplied by reference TRBV19 and TRBJ2-1, is DGGITQSPKYLFRKEGQNVTLSCEQNLNHDAMYWYRQDPGQGLRLIYYSQIVNDFQKGDIAEGYSVSREKKESFPLTVTSAQKNPTAFYLCASSTGTSHSNEQFFGPGTRLTVL.

In DNA form, the CDR3 reads TGTGCCAGCAGTTTTGGAGTAAACGAGCAGTACTTC. Residues: CASSFGVNEQYF. The chain recombines TRBV12-3 or TRBV12-4 with TRBJ2-7; D is unresolved. The CDR3 is made up of 12 amino acids. V dropped 3 bases and J dropped 5 bases, with 8 bases sitting between them.

This clonotype was detected a few times. The CDR3 loop is CASSKREGVTDTQYF. Written as DNA, the CDR3 is TGTGCCAGCAGTAAGCGGGAGGGGGTGACAGATACGCAGTATTTT. The chain couples TRBV6-1 to TRBJ2-3; 10 nucleotides agree with TRBD2. The CDR3 sequence is 15 residues long. V shed 5 bases and J 3 bases; nucleotides not matched to a gene: 5. The V gene's germline CDR1 is MNHNS and CDR2 SASEGT.

V usage is TRBV20-1 and J usage is TRBJ2-1, with D uncertain. Germline V gives CDR1 DFQATT, CDR2 SNEGSKA (reference sequence). The CDR3 has 11 residues. Trimming stripped 2 bases from V and 8 bases from J, with 7 bases between. DNA for the CDR3: TGCAGTGCTAGATCTTTCGATGAGCAGTTCTTC. Translating it yields CSARSFDEQFF.

This clonotype was picked up a small number of times. The chain employs TRBV5-1 and TRBJ2-2; D might be TRBD2 (6 bases). Germline V lookup: CDR1 SGHRS, CDR2 YFSETQ. The CDR3 is 15 amino acids. V lost 1 base and J lost 6, with 13 bases in between. Here the CDR3 reads CASSLRTGEAGELFF. CDR3 coding DNA: TGCGCCAGCAGCTTGCGTACGGGAGAGGCCGGGGAGCTGTTTTTT.

This chain connects TRBV7-2 to TRBJ2-1; TRBD2 aligns across 12 bases. The CDR3 covers 14 residues. CDR1 and CDR2 (germline): SGHTA, FQGNSA. With V trimmed by 6 bases and J by 9 bases, 6 bases remained unmatched. The CDR3 sequence: CASRLTSGSGEQFF. CDR3 coding DNA: TGTGCCAGCAGGTTGACTAGCGGGAGTGGTGAGCAGTTCTTC.

In this sample, this clonotype turned up a few times. For the CDR3, the DNA is TGTGCCAGCGGGACAGGGGTCAGAGGATTCACAGATACGCAGTATTTT. Its protein product is CASGTGVRGFTDTQYF. The chain links TRBV27 to TRBJ2-3, with 10 bases identical to TRBD1. Germline V gene lookup returns CDR1 MNHEY and CDR2 SMNVEV (reference sequence). This CDR3 spans 16 amino acids. V shed 8 bases and J 2 bases; nucleotides not matched to a gene: 10.

The chain joins TRBV10-3 to TRBJ2-1; TRBD1 aligns across 9 bases. This CDR3 is built from 15 residues. V lost 5 bases and J lost 2; bases outside the gene matches: 4. The germline V gene has CDR1 ENHRY and CDR2 SYGVKD. CDR3 residues: CAISLGTGPYNEQFF. In DNA form, the CDR3 reads TGTGCCATCAGTTTGGGGACAGGGCCCTACAATGAGCAGTTCTTC.

This sequence joins TRBV10-3 and TRBJ1-5, with 9 nucleotides matching TRBD1. The germline V gene encodes CDR1 ENHRY and CDR2 SYGVKD. This CDR3 has 15 amino acids. V was pared by 2 bases and J by 5 bases, with 4 bases of the junction left unmatched. The CDR3 loop is CAISEGGTGHQPQHF. The CDR3 DNA sequence: TGTGCCATCAGTGAGGGGGGGACAGGGCATCAGCCCCAGCATTTT.

The CDR3 DNA is TGCGCCAGCAGTGCCTGGGGAGTGCCCTTCCAAGAGACCCAGTACTTC. Protein: CASSAWGVPFQETQYF. The chain couples TRBV5-1 to TRBJ2-5, with a tentative D call TRBD2 (5 bases). Trimming took off 5 bases at V and 1 base at J, with 18 bases between the two ends. The CDR3 is 16 amino acids. CDR1 is SGHRS, CDR2 YFSETQ, per germline.

The rearrangement links TRBV5-1 to TRBJ2-7; D not resolved. V gave up 4 bases and J gave up 2 bases, with 13 bases separating them. The V gene's germline CDR1 is SGHRS and CDR2 YFSETQ. The CDR3 has 14 residues. CDR3 coding DNA: TGCGCCAGCAGCATTAAGGGATTTACCTACGAGCAGTACTTC. It codes for CASSIKGFTYEQYF.

The chain has TRBV12-3 or TRBV12-4 and TRBJ2-5; D may correspond to TRBD1 or TRBD2 (6 bases each). The CDR3 has 15 amino acids. The ends were cut back, 3 bases at V and 5 bases at J, with 16 bases in the middle. The CDR3 is CASSLRGTPSETQYF. CDR3 DNA: TGTGCCAGCAGTTTGCGCGGGACACCCTCCGAGACCCAGTACTTC.

The chain links TRBV20-1 to TRBJ1-5, with unresolved D. This CDR3 has 13 residues. The germline CDR1 and CDR2 sequences are DFQATT and SNEGSKA (reference sequence). With 7 bases removed from V and 2 bases from J, the gap between germline ends came to 12 bases. The chain's CDR3 is CSGKGGGNQPQHF. CDR3 coding DNA: TGCAGTGGTAAGGGCGGGGGCAATCAGCCCCAGCATTTT.

This chain uses TRBV6-5 with TRBJ2-2; 10 nucleotides align to TRBD1. The trim removed 0 bases at V and 2 bases at J, leaving 6 bases unmatched. Germline V lookup: CDR1 MNHEY, CDR2 SVGAGI. The CDR3 runs to 18 residues. The CDR3 region is CASSYSDRGDPNTGELFF. CDR3 sequence (DNA): TGTGCCAGCAGTTACTCGGACAGGGGGGATCCTAACACCGGGGAGCTGTTTTTT.

This sequence joins TRBV24-1 and TRBJ1-5; possible D gene TRBD1, 5 bases. This CDR3 has 15 amino acids. Germline V gives CDR1 KGHDR, CDR2 SFDVKD. V shed 5 bases and J shed 5 bases, with 15 bases lying between them. In nucleotides, the CDR3 is TGTGCCACCAGTGCGGAAGGGACCGCTTATCAGCCCCAGCATTTT. Its translation: CATSAEGTAYQPQHF.

The V and J genes are TRBV10-3 and TRBJ2-3; D not resolved. Germline CDR1 and CDR2: ENHRY and SYGVKD. The CDR3 is 11 residues long. V lost 7 bases to trimming and J lost 4 bases, with 6 bases between them. This CDR3 is CAIKAADTQYF. CDR3 coding DNA: TGTGCCATCAAAGCTGCAGATACGCAGTATTTT.

J is TRBJ1-6 and V is TRBV6-5; D gene ambiguous. V lost 1 base, J lost 0 bases, and 13 bases lay in between. The CDR3 is made up of 18 amino acids. Looked up from germline, CDR1 is MNHEY and CDR2 is SVGAGI. The CDR3 DNA is TGTGCCAGCAGTTACTGGGCCGGGGTAGGCTCCTATAATTCACCCCTCCACTTT. Translating gives CASSYWAGVGSYNSPLHF.

This clonotype was seen a handful of times. The rearrangement uses TRBV30 and TRBJ2-3; maybe TRBD2 (6 bases). V shed 5 bases and J shed 0 bases, with 18 bases lying between them. The CDR3 is made up of 16 amino acids. The germline V gene encodes CDR1 GTSNPN and CDR2 SVGIG (reference sequence). The CDR3 DNA is TGTGCCTGGTGCTTCTCGCGGGACCATAGCACAGATACGCAGTATTTT. Translating gives CAWCFSRDHSTDTQYF.

This sequence joins TRBV5-1 and TRBJ1-1; D is possibly TRBD1 (5 bases). V gave up 0 bases and J gave up 7 bases, with 16 bases separating them. The germline gives CDR1 SGHRS, CDR2 YFSETQ. The CDR3 sequence is 15 residues long. The chain's CDR3 is CASSLVRGPRDEAFF. The CDR3 region has the DNA TGCGCCAGCAGCTTGGTTCGGGGCCCCAGGGATGAAGCTTTCTTT.